The present entry profiles one T cell receptor beta chain with its context. Its antigen is unidentified. CD8 memory was a combination that joined CD45RO+ cells with CCR7-negative CD45RA+ TemRA cells. This entry belongs to a study of shared clonotypes between healthy human individuals. Notes on the study in general: Clonotype sharing among donors likely depends on sequencing depth. A handful of donors showed sharing of around 5.3% of naive CD4 clonotypes.

On sorted subsets, replicate PCRs used approximately 190 ng DNA, or 31,000 or so T cell genomes. Profiling relied on immunoSEQ multiplex PCR, and the TCRdb table lists in-frame clones only, not all of them. Of approximately 100,000 clones listed, under 80% are singletons. Sequenced material: memory CD8+ T cells sorted from blood. Subset meaning: CD45RO+ cells pooled with CCR7-negative TemRA cells. The receptor's source is a man aged 30 to 45 in good health.

This CDR3 reads CASSLSGYYTDTQYF. The CDR3 coding sequence is TGTGCCAGCAGCCTCAGCGGGTACTACACAGATACGCAGTATTTT. The rearrangement links TRBV6-5 to TRBJ2-3; perhaps TRBD2 as D (6 bases). The CDR3 consists of 15 residues. Trimming stripped 6 bases from V and 2 bases from J, with 15 bases between. From germline, CDR1 is MNHEY and CDR2 SVGAGI.